The 5 T cell receptor beta chains given below trace back to one sample, sequenced in a study of shared clonotypes between healthy human individuals (dated by TCRdb to the early 2020s). Library method: the immunoSEQ multiplex PCR assay. TCRdb took over this immuneACCESS table, retaining in-frame rearrangements with V and J assigned. Such tables are incomplete; in checked studies, under half of the missing clones stem from an unresolved V gene, and the remainder is unexplained. The sample records over 2 million clones, 95% of which are singletons. The ten most abundant clones make up 0.1% to 0.15% of the sample. Sequencing was performed on naive CD4+ T cells sorted from blood. Reading the label with the study, this specimen's cell subset or site is: CD45RA+ positively selected. The origin of the receptors is a man aged 18 to 35 in good health.

V usage is TRBV9 and J usage is TRBJ2-3, with D possibly matching TRBD2 (6 bases). The CDR3 runs 18 residues. CDR1 and CDR2 (germline): SGDLS, YYNGEE. Trimming took off 0 bases at V and 4 bases at J, with 21 bases between the two ends. CDR3 nucleotides: TGTGCCAGCAGCGTAGAGATTGGAGAGGGGACTCGCGCAGATACGCAGTATTTT. Protein sequence: CASSVEIGEGTRADTQYF.

The J gene is TRBJ2-1, the V gene TRBV28, with D unresolved. The germline V gene encodes CDR1 MDHEN and CDR2 SYDVKM. Trimming shortened V by 5 bases and J by 8 bases, and 22 bases separated the two germline ends. This CDR3 contains 16 residues. CDR3 in DNA: TGTGCCAGCAGTCGACAATGGAACAGTGCATTCGATGAGCAGTTCTTC. Its protein product is CASSRQWNSAFDEQFF.

The chain combines TRBV5-4 with TRBJ2-7, with D uncertain. There are 13 residues in the CDR3. CDR1 is SGHNT, CDR2 YYREEE, per germline (reference sequence). V was cut by 5 bases and J by 0 bases, with 9 bases left in between. The CDR3 loop reads CASRGIDSYEQYF. CDR3 DNA sequence: TGTGCCAGCAGGGGGATTGACTCCTACGAGCAGTACTTC.

This chain links TRBV7-3 with TRBJ1-2, with no clear D. CDR1 is SGHTA, CDR2 FQGTGA, per germline. With 6 bases removed from V and 5 bases from J, the gap between germline ends came to 13 bases. CDR3 length: 13 amino acids. The CDR3 loop is CASRGPNEYGYTF. In DNA, the CDR3 is TGTGCCAGCAGGGGCCCCAACGAATATGGCTACACCTTC.

The genes are TRBV30 and TRBJ2-1, with a weak D call TRBD2 (6 bases). The CDR3 sequence is 15 residues long. V was pared by 0 bases and J by 0 bases, with 9 bases between. The germline V gene encodes CDR1 GTSNPN and CDR2 SVGIG (reference sequence). CDR3 nucleotide sequence: TGTGCCTGGAGTGTTGGCGGGGCCTCCTACAATGAGCAGTTCTTC. Amino acid sequence: CAWSVGGASYNEQFF.